Here is one TCR beta chain with its context. Its matching antigen is unknown. This sample was included in a study of shared clonotypes between healthy human individuals. Background on the study: A few men and two women, aged 18 to 49, were donors. The study used three CD4 naive, three CD4 memory, two CD8 naive and one CD8 memory plate per donor.

Here immunoSEQ multiplex PCR was the method, and the copy in TCRdb shows in-frame clones only, minus some. The sample lists roughly 640,000 clones, almost 97% occurring once. Study-level points and caveats: It was anticipated that sequencing depth would influence how many clonotypes donors shared.

The sequenced sample consisted of naive CD4+ T cells sorted from blood. Subset: CD45RA+ positively selected. This receptor was identified in a woman aged 30 to 39 in good health.

CDR3 sequence: CASSKALEQFF. The CDR3 nucleotides read TGTGCCAGCAGCAAAGCTTTAGAGCAGTTCTTC. The gene calls are TRBV21-1 and TRBJ2-1; the listed D gene, TRBD2, was not tested against the DNA. TRBV21-1 is noted as a pseudogene. The CDR3 spans 11 residues.